What follows are 2 T cell receptor beta chains derived from one specimen sequenced in a study of blood T cell repertoires in COVID-19. Sequencing used immunoSEQ multiplex PCR; TCRdb keeps in-frame clones, though not all of them. The sample gives about 260,000 clones, 80% to 90% of which show up once; 2% to 3% is in the top ten. Material for sequencing was PBMCs or T cells enriched from blood (not recorded which). Receptors originate from a woman younger than 35 who had recovered from COVID-19.

V usage is TRBV4-2 and J usage is TRBJ1-4, with D unclear. The V and J ends lost 0 bases and 7 bases respectively, with 12 bases between them. Germline assignment: CDR1 LGHNA and CDR2 YNFKEQ. This CDR3 is built from 15 residues. CDR3 DNA: TGTGCCAGCAGCCAAGATAGAGGGCGGGCTGAAAAACTGTTTTTT. As protein: CASSQDRGRAEKLFF.

J is TRBJ1-2 and V is TRBV7-8; unclear D gene. V lost 0 bases to trimming and J lost 0 bases, with 14 bases between them. The CDR3 covers 17 residues. Germline V gives CDR1 SGHVS, CDR2 FQNEAQ. CDR3 sequence reads: CASSLAFSQTTNYGYTF. In DNA, the CDR3 is TGTGCCAGCAGCTTAGCCTTCTCCCAAACTACTAACTATGGCTACACCTTC. Full variable domain (outside the CDR3, taken from reference TRBV7-8 and TRBJ1-2): GAGVSQSPRYKVAKRGQDVALRCDPISGHVSLFWYQQALGQGPEFLTYFQNEAQLDKSGLPSDRFFAERPEGSVSTLKIQRTQQEDSAVYLCASSLAFSQTTNYGYTFGSGTRLTVV.